Here is one TCR beta chain with its context. Its antigen remains undetermined. Per-nucleotide qualities are absent, and no much larger clonotype sits a single base away. The sample comes from a study of blood T cell repertoires in COVID-19 (dated by TCRdb to 2019 to 2021). General notes on the study: The collaborator samples originated in the United States, Italy and Spain and spanned the acute and convalescent phases of COVID-19. The prospective study material was composed of cDNA or gDNA derived from T cells, B-cell-depleted T cells, or PBMCs. Subjects who had been exposed to COVID-19, were actively infected with it, or had recovered from it provided the deeply sampled blood TCRbeta repertoires that made up the dataset. The repertoires were made available in a free public database intended to serve as a resource for research on the immune response to SARS-CoV-2. Samples were obtained from the ongoing ImmuneRACE study (first 160 participants) and from 1,254 subjects provided by 6 global collaborators. Nearly every sample came with metadata listing a de-identified subject ID, COVID-19 status, age in years and sex. HLA class I and class II types, where available, came from metadata supplied by the sample provider rather than from assay-based typing. Here is what the overall study found, with its caveats: Clinical and demographic metadata were provided uncurated, with the amount varying by source and participant.

Collaborating institutions collected whole blood in K2EDTA tubes following their own protocols. Collaborator samples were shipped for TCRbeta analysis as frozen whole blood, isolated PBMCs, or DNA extracted from either sample type. From the cysteine up to the phenylalanine, the CDR3 has a length of 14 residues. Only the CDR3 region is kept as DNA, spanning 42 bases read in frame from base 1. The germline V gene (reference sequence) specifies SGHNT as CDR1 and YYREEE as CDR2. Relative to germline, V is 4 bases shorter and J is 6 bases shorter, with 14 bases between their ends. The immunoSEQ Assay, a bias-controlled multiplex PCR, was used to amplify TCRbeta CDR3 regions from genomic DNA. The authors' analysis ran thus. The number of nucleated cells in each sample was estimated by amplification of reference gene primers within the assay. To quantify the absolute abundance of each unique TCRbeta CDR3 rearrangement, sequence reads were collapsed and filtered. Productive Simpson clonality was computed per sample as the square root of Simpson's diversity index over productive rearrangements. The table was pulled from immuneACCESS by TCRdb, which kept in-frame rearrangements only. Such tables lose some clones; where checked, under half of the loss comes from unresolved V genes, and the rest has no known cause. D and trimming come from the DNA, and the V and J calls and clone size come from that table. The sample table records approximately 170,000 clones; approximately 83% of these occur just once. Together, the top ten hold around 2.1% of the sample.

Sequencing input: peripheral blood. The TCR was taken from a woman older than 75 with acute or convalescent COVID-19. This receptor chain uses TRBV5-4 and TRBJ2-1; TRBD2 is perhaps the D gene, given 6 matching bases. The CDR3 protein: CASSGSGSLNEQFF. The base sequence is TGTGCCAGCAGCGGTAGCGGTTCTCTCAATGAGCAGTTCTTC.